The next 13 T cell receptor beta chains were all read from a single sample in a study of draining lymph node invasion in breast cancer. The CD4+ CD45RA- CD25- gate defined the sorted memory conventional CD4 T cells. Via MiXCR, TCRdb re-called the bulk RNA-seq reads, giving one row per CDR3 protein. This table has a few thousand distinct CDR3 sequences, 85% appearing once. The source material was sorted memory CD4+ effector T cells from a lymph node. The receptors originated from a female donor with luminal breast cancer.

V gene TRBV12-3 or TRBV12-4 combines with J gene TRBJ1-5, with 8 bases aligning to TRBD1. The V segment lost 3 bases and the J segment 5 bases; nucleotides outside the gene matches: 6. This CDR3 is built from 15 residues. Written as DNA, the CDR3 is TGTGCCAGCAGTTTGTTTCAGGGGGCGGATCAGCCCCAGCATTTT. This sequence encodes CASSLFQGADQPQHF.

CDR3 DNA sequence: TGCGCCAGCAGCATTAGCACAGATACGCAGTATTTT. It specifies CASSISTDTQYF. The chain recombines TRBV5-1 with TRBJ2-3; D uncertain. V lost 4 bases, J lost 0 bases, and 3 bases lay in between. Germline V gives CDR1 SGHRS, CDR2 YFSETQ. The CDR3 is 12 residues long.

The CDR3 loop reads CASSYSGREAFF. The CDR3 bases are TGTGCCAGCAGTTACTCGGGCAGGGAAGCTTTCTTT. The chain employs TRBV6-5 and TRBJ1-1; D is unclear. CDR3 length: 12 amino acids. With 0 bases removed from V and 8 bases from J, the gap between germline ends came to 7 bases. Germline CDR1 MNHEY, CDR2 SVGAGI.

The chain recombines TRBV7-3 with TRBJ1-4; D possibly corresponds to TRBD1 (6 bases). Germline V gene sequence: CDR1 SGHTA, CDR2 FQGTGA. The CDR3 consists of 14 residues. With 5 bases removed from V and 5 bases from J, the gap between germline ends came to 12 bases. CDR3 sequence reads: CASSPGVGNEKLFF. The DNA for the CDR3 is TGTGCCAGCAGCCCAGGGGTCGGAAATGAAAAACTGTTTTTT.

This clonotype appeared a few times. V is TRBV27 and J is TRBJ2-2, with a weak D call TRBD2 (5 bases). The V gene's germline CDR1 is MNHEY and CDR2 SMNVEV (reference sequence). V was clipped by 2 bases and J by 7 bases, with 14 bases between them. The CDR3 loop spans 15 amino acids. The CDR3 loop reads CASSLERVSGGELFF. The CDR3 DNA sequence: TGTGCCAGCAGTTTAGAGAGGGTTAGTGGCGGGGAGCTGTTTTTT.

Of note for this clonotype: The germline gene is not matched at one end of the junction; a read error may be the cause. CDR3 loop: CASSEGASTDTQYF. The CDR3, as DNA: TGTGCCAGCAGCGAAGGGGCTAGCACAGATACGCAGTATTTT. The rearrangement links TRBV6-1 to TRBJ2-3; the D gene is possibly TRBD1 (5 bases). Germline V gene sequence: CDR1 MNHNS, CDR2 SASEGT. CDR3 size: 14 residues.

The chain recombines TRBV4-2 with TRBJ2-1; D is perhaps TRBD2 (5 bases). Trimming shortened V by 4 bases and J by 0 bases, and 10 bases separated the two germline ends. This CDR3 region has 15 residues. Germline V gene data show CDR1 as LGHNA and CDR2 as YNFKEQ. CDR3 amino acids: CASSPQGSSYNEQFF. CDR3 DNA sequence: TGTGCCAGCAGCCCTCAAGGGAGCTCCTACAATGAGCAGTTCTTC.

The rearrangement joins TRBV6-2 or TRBV6-3 to TRBJ2-1; TRBD2 might be the D (5 bases). The CDR3 has 15 amino acids. In germline, CDR1 is MNHEY, CDR2 SVGEGT. The germline V and J ends were trimmed by 5 bases and 1 base, with 12 bases remaining between them. Here the CDR3 reads CASSRAGASYNEQFF. The DNA of the CDR3 is TGTGCCAGCAGTCGGGCGGGTGCTTCCTACAATGAGCAGTTCTTC.

The gene calls are TRBV6-6 and TRBJ1-5; no clear D. This CDR3 comprises 15 residues. In germline, CDR1 is MNHNY, CDR2 SVGAGI (reference sequence). V lost 2 bases and J 0 bases, leaving 8 bases between the germline ends. The chain's CDR3 is CASSYNPHSNQPQHF. The CDR3 region has the DNA TGTGCCAGCAGTTACAACCCCCATAGCAATCAGCCCCAGCATTTT.

The chain uses TRBV3-1 and TRBJ2-3, with unresolved D. Germline V lookup: CDR1 LGHDT, CDR2 YNNKEL (reference sequence). The CDR3 consists of 12 residues. V dropped 3 bases and J dropped 8 bases, with 9 bases sitting between them. The CDR3 loop reads CASSQGFSTQYF. In DNA, the CDR3 is TGTGCCAGCAGCCAGGGGTTTAGTACGCAGTATTTT.

CDR3 amino acids: CASRIEKLFF. DNA for the CDR3: TGTGCCAGCAGGATCGAAAAACTGTTTTTT. This chain connects TRBV2 to TRBJ1-4; D is unclear. Per the germline V gene, CDR1 is SNHLY and CDR2 is FYNNEI. CDR3 length: 10 residues. Trimming took 6 bases from V and 8 from J, leaving 4 bases between them.

The chain employs TRBV29-1 and TRBJ2-1; 7 nucleotides align to TRBD2. Looked up from germline, CDR1 is SQVTM and CDR2 is ANQGSEA. Trimming removed 3 bases from V and 5 bases from J; junction bases left unmatched: 4. This CDR3 comprises 13 residues. The CDR3 is CSVDARGNNEQFF. CDR3 DNA: TGCAGCGTTGATGCGCGGGGGAACAATGAGCAGTTCTTC.

V is TRBV5-1 and J is TRBJ2-1, with 13 bases that match TRBD2. The trim removed 0 bases at V and 0 bases at J, leaving 6 bases unmatched. In germline, CDR1 is SGHRS, CDR2 YFSETQ. This CDR3 spans 19 amino acids. The CDR3: CASSLGTSGRMSSYNEQFF. In DNA form, the CDR3 reads TGCGCCAGCAGCTTGGGGACTAGCGGGAGAATGAGCTCCTACAATGAGCAGTTCTTC.